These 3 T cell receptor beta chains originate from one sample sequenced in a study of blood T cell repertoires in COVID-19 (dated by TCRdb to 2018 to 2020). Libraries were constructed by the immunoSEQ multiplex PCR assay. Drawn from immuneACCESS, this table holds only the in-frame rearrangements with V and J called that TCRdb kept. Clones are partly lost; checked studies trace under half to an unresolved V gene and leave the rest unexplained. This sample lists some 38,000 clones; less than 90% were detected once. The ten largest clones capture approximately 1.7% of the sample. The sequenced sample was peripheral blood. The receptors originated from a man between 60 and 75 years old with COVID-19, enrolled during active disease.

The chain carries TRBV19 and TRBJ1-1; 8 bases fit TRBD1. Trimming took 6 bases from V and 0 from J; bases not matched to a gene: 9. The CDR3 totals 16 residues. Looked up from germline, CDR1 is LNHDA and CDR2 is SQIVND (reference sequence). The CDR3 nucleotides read TGTGCCAGTAGGAGGGACAGGCTAGAACTGAACACTGAAGCTTTCTTT. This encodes CASRRDRLELNTEAFF. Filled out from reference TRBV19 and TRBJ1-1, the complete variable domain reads DGGITQSPKYLFRKEGQNVTLSCEQNLNHDAMYWYRQDPGQGLRLIYYSQIVNDFQKGDIAEGYSVSREKKESFPLTVTSAQKNPTAFYLCASRRDRLELNTEAFFGQGTRLTVV.

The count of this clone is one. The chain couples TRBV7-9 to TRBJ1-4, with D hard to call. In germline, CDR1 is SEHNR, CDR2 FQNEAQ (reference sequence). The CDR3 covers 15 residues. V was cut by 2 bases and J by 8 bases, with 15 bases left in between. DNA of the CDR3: TGTGCCAGCAGCTTATTTGGCAGCGGAGGGGAAAAACTGTTTTTT. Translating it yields CASSLFGSGGEKLFF.

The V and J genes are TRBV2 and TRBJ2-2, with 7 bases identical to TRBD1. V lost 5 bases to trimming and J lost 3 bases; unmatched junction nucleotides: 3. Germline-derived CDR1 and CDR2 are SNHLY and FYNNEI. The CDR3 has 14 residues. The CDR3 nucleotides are TGTGCCAGCAGTATCGACAGGGACACCGGGGAGCTGTTTTTT. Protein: CASSIDRDTGELFF.